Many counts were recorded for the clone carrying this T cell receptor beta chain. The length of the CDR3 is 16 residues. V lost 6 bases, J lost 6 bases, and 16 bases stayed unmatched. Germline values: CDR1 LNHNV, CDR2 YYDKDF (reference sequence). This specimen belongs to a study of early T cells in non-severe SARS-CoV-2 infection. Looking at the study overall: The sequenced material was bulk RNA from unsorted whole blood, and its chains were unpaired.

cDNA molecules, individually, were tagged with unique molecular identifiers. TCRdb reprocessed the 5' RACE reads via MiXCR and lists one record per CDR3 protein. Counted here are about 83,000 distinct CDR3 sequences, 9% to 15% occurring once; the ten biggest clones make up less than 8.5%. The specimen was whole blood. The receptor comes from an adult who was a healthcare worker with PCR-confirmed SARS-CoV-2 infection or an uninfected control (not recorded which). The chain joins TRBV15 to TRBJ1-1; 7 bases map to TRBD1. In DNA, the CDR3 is TGTGCCACCAGGCACATCGATACAGGGGATTGGGCTGAAGCTTTCTTT. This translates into CATRHIDTGDWAEAFF. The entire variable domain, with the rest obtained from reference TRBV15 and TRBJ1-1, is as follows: DAMVIQNPRYQVTQFGKPVTLSCSQTLNHNVMYWYQQKSSQAPKLLFHYYDKDFNNEADTPDNFQSRRPNTSFCFLDIRSPGLGDTAMYLCATRHIDTGDWAEAFFGQGTRLTVV.